The clone carrying this TCR beta chain was seen more than once but under ten times. Its target is not known. The data originate from a study of T-cell reconstitution after alpha-beta-depleted transplantation in children. Study outcomes and limitations: Expanded graft clones, several hundred of them, were reportedly the source of alpha-beta T cells about two months after transplant. Elevated TCRbeta diversity at day 60 was traced, in some patients, to surviving recipient T cells and thymic progenitors.

Trimming stripped 4 bases from V and 8 bases from J, with 15 bases between. The CDR3 is 14 amino acids. For TCRbeta, the library was prepared with unique molecular identifiers. TCRdb reanalysed the PCR reads using MiXCR and keeps one entry per CDR3 protein. The repertoire has about 980,000 distinct CDR3 sequences, about 26% of them found once; the top ten carry 25% to 35%. Material: PBMCs, mostly from graft donor cells, obtained 360 days after TCRalphabeta/CD19-depleted stem cell transplant. The V call is TRBV12-3 or TRBV12-4, the J call TRBJ1-5; D not resolved. The clonotype was recovered from a boy under two years old who had a stem cell transplant for SCID, so the T cells may come from the graft donor. CDR3 in DNA: TGTGCCAGCAGTTATACAGCGGCTCCTGAGCCCCAGCATTTT. Translating it yields CASSYTAAPEPQHF.